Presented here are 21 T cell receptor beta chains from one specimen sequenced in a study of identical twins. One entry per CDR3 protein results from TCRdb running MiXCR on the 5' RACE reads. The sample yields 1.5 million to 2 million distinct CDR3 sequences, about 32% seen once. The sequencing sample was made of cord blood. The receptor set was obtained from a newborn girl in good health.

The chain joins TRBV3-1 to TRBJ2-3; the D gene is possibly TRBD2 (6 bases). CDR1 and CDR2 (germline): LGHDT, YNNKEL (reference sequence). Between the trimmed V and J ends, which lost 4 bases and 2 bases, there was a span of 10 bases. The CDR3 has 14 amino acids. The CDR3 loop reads CASSPLATTDTQYF. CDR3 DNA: TGTGCCAGCAGCCCGCTAGCGACCACAGATACGCAGTATTTT.

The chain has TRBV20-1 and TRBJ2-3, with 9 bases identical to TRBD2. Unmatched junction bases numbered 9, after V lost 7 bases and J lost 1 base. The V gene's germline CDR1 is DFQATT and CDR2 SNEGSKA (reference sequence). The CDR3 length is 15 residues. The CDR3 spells CSVTAGGQGTDTQYF. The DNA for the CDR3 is TGCAGTGTCACGGCGGGAGGGCAGGGCACAGATACGCAGTATTTT.

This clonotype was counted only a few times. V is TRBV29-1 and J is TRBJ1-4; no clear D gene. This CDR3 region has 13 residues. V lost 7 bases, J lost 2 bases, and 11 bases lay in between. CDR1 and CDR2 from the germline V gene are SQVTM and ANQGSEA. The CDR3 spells CSALGSTNEKLFF. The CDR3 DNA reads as TGCAGCGCCTTGGGTTCGACTAATGAAAAACTGTTTTTT.

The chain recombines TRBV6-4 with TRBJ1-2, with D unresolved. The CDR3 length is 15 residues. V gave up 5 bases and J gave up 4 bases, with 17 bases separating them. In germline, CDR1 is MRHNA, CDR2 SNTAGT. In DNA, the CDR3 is TGTGCCAGCAGTCCTTCCGGACGGATCAGCTATGGCTACACCTTC. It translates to CASSPSGRISYGYTF.

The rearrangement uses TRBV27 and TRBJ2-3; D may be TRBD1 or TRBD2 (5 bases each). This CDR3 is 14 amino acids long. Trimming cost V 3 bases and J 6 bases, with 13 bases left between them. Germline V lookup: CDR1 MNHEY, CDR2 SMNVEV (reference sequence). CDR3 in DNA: TGTGCCAGCAGTTTCACGGCCTGGGGGGATACGCAGTATTTT. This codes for CASSFTAWGDTQYF.

CDR3 nucleotides: TGTGCCAGCAGCTTGACGGTACAACAGCCCCAGCATTTT. Its translation: CASSLTVQQPQHF. The chain joins TRBV11-2 to TRBJ1-5, with no clear D. Germline V gives CDR1 SGHAT, CDR2 FQNNGV. V shed 3 bases and J shed 7 bases, with 10 bases lying between them. The CDR3 is 13 amino acids. The whole variable domain, filled in from reference TRBV11-2 and TRBJ1-5, reads EAGVAQSPRYKIIEKRQSVAFWCNPISGHATLYWYQQILGQGPKLLIQFQNNGVVDDSQLPKDRFSAERLKGVDSTLKIQPAKLEDSAVYLCASSLTVQQPQHFGDGTRLSIL.

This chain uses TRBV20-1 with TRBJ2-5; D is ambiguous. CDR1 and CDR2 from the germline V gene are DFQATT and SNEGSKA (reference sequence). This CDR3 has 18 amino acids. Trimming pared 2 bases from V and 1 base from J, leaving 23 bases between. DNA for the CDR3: TGCAGTGCTAGACCTATATGGCCTACTCCTTCCCTCCAAGAGACCCAGTACTTC. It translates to CSARPIWPTPSLQETQYF.

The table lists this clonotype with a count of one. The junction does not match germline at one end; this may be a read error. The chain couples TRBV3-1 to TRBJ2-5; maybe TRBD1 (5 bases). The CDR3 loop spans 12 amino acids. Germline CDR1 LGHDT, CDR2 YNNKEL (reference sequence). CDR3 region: CASSRGQETRYF. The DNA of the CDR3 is TGTGCCAGCAGCCGAGGACAAGAGACCCGGTACTTC.

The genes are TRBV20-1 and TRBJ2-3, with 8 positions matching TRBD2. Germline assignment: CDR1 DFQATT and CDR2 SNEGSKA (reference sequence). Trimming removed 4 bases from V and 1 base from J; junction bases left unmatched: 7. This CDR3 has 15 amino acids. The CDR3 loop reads CSATGAGVGTDTQYF. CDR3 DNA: TGCAGTGCTACGGGAGCGGGGGTTGGCACAGATACGCAGTATTTT.

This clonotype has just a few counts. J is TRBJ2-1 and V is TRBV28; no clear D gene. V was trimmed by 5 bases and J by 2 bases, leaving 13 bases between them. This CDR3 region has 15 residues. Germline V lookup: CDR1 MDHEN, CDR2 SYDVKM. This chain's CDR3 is CASSRPAPAYNEQFF. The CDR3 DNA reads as TGTGCCAGCAGTCGCCCCGCCCCAGCCTACAATGAGCAGTTCTTC.

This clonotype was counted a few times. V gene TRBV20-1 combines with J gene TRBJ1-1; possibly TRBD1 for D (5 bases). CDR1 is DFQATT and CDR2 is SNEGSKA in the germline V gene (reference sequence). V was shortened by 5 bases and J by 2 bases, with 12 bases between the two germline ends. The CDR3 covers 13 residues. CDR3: CSASLDTNTEAFF. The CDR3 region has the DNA TGCAGTGCTTCTTTGGACACTAACACTGAAGCTTTCTTT.

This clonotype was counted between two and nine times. CDR3 coding DNA: TGCGCCAGCAGCTCCGATGGGAGGTCATATTTCACTGAAGCTTTCTTT. Translating gives CASSSDGRSYFTEAFF. The chain carries TRBV5-1 and TRBJ1-1; no clear D. Trimming left V 3 bases short and J 4 bases short, with 19 bases between. Germline CDR1 SGHRS, CDR2 YFSETQ. The CDR3 has 16 amino acids.

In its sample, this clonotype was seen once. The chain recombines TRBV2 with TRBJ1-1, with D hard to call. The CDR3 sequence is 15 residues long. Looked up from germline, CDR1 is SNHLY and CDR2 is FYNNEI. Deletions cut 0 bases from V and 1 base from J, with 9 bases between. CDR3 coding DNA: TGTGCCAGCAGTGAAGCCCGCAGGTCGAACACTGAAGCTTTCTTT. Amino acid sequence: CASSEARRSNTEAFF.

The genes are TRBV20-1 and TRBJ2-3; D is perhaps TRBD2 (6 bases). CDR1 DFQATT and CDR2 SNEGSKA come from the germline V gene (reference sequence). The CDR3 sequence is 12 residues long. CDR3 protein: CKVAASTDTQYF. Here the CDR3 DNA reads TGCAAGGTAGCGGCTAGCACAGATACGCAGTATTTT.

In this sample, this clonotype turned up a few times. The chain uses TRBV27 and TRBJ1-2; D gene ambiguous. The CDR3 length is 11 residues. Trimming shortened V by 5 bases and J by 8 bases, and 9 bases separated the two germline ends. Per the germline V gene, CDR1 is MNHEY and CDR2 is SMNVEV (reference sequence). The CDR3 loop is CASSPPEGYTF. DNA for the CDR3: TGTGCCAGCAGTCCCCCTGAAGGCTACACCTTC.

The chain's CDR3 is CASSAWDSKNIQYF. The CDR3 DNA reads as TGCGCCAGCAGCGCTTGGGACTCCAAAAACATTCAGTACTTC. The chain uses TRBV4-1 and TRBJ2-7; D perhaps matches TRBD2 (6 bases). Near its end, the DNA agrees better with TRBJ2-4, so the J call may be wrong. The CDR3 is made up of 14 amino acids. Germline V gene sequence: CDR1 MGHRA, CDR2 YSYEKL.

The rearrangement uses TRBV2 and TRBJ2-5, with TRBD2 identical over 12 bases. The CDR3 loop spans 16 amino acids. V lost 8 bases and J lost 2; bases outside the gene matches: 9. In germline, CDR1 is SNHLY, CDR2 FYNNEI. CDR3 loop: CASAGTSGRVQETQYF. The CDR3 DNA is TGTGCCAGCGCCGGGACTAGCGGGCGAGTTCAAGAGACCCAGTACTTC.

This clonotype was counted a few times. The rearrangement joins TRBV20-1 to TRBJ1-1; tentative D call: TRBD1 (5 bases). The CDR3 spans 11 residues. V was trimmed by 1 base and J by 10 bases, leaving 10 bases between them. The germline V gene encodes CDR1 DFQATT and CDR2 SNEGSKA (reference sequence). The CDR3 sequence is CSARGDGGAFF. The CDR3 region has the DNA TGCAGTGCTAGAGGGGACGGGGGAGCTTTCTTT.

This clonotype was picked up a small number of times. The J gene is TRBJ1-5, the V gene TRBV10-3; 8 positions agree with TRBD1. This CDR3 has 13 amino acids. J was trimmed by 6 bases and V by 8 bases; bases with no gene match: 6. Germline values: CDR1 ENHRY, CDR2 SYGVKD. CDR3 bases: TGTGCCATCGGAACAGGGGGAGTTCAGCCCCAGCATTTT. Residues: CAIGTGGVQPQHF.

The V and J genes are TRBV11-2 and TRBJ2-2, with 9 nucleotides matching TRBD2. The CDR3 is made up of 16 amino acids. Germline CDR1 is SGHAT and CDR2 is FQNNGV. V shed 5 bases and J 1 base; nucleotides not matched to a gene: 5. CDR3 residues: CASSRLAGQNTGELFF. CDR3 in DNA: TGTGCCAGCAGCCGCCTAGCGGGGCAGAACACCGGGGAGCTGTTTTTT.

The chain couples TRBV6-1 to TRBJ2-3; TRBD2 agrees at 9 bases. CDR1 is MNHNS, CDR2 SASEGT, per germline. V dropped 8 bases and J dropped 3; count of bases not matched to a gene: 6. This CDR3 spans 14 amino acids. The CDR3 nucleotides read TGTGCCAGCGCCCAGCGGGGGGTTACAGATACGCAGTATTTT. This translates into CASAQRGVTDTQYF.